This T cell receptor (beta chain) was sequenced for a study of tumor-infiltrating lymphocytes in primary liver carcinoma. Study-wide points: Only about 8-25% of top clones occurred in every one of the five tumor regions.

Per germline, CDR1 ENHRY and CDR2 SYGVKD. The CDR3 runs to 16 residues. Trimming took off 4 bases at V and 4 bases at J, with 19 bases between the two ends. For each extraction, RNA and DNA were obtained together from 20-30 mg of unsorted bulk tissue. Every tumor was sampled at five separate regions. From around 520 ng of total RNA, TCR beta-specific cDNA was reverse-transcribed using a constant-region primer. What produced the TCR beta libraries was three nested multiplex PCR rounds using slightly modified ARM-PCR. TRBV1-TRBV30 forward and Cbeta reverse primers drove the first two roughly 10-cycle rounds. Each CDR3 protein gets one entry after TCRdb re-called the multiplex PCR reads with MiXCR. The table lists 150,000 to 200,000 distinct CDR3 sequences, around four fifths of them singletons. Details on this clonotype: Antigen: not known.

This TCR came from a man in his forties or fifties with primary liver carcinoma and hepatitis B virus infection. The chain combines TRBV10-3 with TRBJ1-2; D call uncertain. The sequenced sample consisted of tumor tissue from primary liver carcinoma. CDR3 sequence (DNA): TGTGCCATCAGTGTGGTTCCGTCCCAGGAAGTCTATGGCTACACCTTC. It codes for CAISVVPSQEVYGYTF.